This passage covers 9 T cell receptor beta chains from one sample sequenced in a study of OX40 agonist ivuxolimab in advanced cancers. The protocol was immunoSEQ multiplex PCR, while the TCRdb copy is restricted to in-frame clones and leaves out a portion. The sample includes around 72,000 clones, 80% to 95% seen only once; the top ten take 2% to 2.5%. The sample in question was CD4+ or CD8+ T cells sorted from blood, obtained in a trial of the OX40 agonist ivuxolimab. These TCRs come from an adult with an advanced solid tumor such as melanoma, head and neck, liver or kidney cancer.

This chain joins TRBV11-3 and TRBJ2-2, with 9 bases lining up with TRBD1. V lost 5 bases and J lost 4; bases outside the gene matches: 5. This CDR3 has 15 amino acids. The germline V gene encodes CDR1 SGHNT and CDR2 YENEEA. As DNA, the CDR3 is TGTGCCAGCAGCCCCGGGACAGGGATCACCGGGGAGCTGTTTTTT. This gives the protein CASSPGTGITGELFF.

The J gene is TRBJ1-2, the V gene TRBV5-6; 7 bases fit TRBD1. The CDR3 runs 17 residues. The germline gives CDR1 SGHDT, CDR2 YYEEEE. After removal of 6 bases from V and 7 bases from J, the junction contained 21 bases not matched to a gene. The CDR3 coding sequence is TGTGCCAGCACCCTTAAGACTGGCACAGGGGAGGGTAGTGGCTACACCTTC. Its translation: CASTLKTGTGEGSGYTF.

The rearrangement uses TRBV7-2 and TRBJ1-5; the D is unclear. From germline, CDR1 is SGHTA and CDR2 FQGNSA. This CDR3 is built from 15 residues. With 5 bases removed from V and 2 bases from J, the gap between germline ends came to 13 bases. CDR3 amino acids: CASSAMSGGNQPQHF. The CDR3 DNA reads TGTGCCAGCAGCGCGATGAGTGGGGGCAATCAGCCCCAGCATTTT.

V is TRBV28 and J is TRBJ1-2, with D tentatively TRBD1 (6 bases). Germline V gene sequence: CDR1 MDHEN, CDR2 SYDVKM. Trimming shortened V by 5 bases and J by 10 bases, and 23 bases separated the two germline ends. The CDR3 has 15 amino acids. The CDR3 DNA sequence: TGTGCCAGCAGTCCGCCGGAAGGGGGACGGAGAAACTACACCTTC. Protein: CASSPPEGGRRNYTF.

This rearrangement joins TRBV15 to TRBJ1-5, with 12 bases lining up with TRBD1. J gave up 1 base and V 5 bases, and 6 bases lay outside the gene matches. Germline V gene data show CDR1 as LNHNV and CDR2 as YYDKDF (reference sequence). This CDR3 contains 17 residues. CDR3 coding DNA: TGTGCCACCAGCTACGGGACAGGGGGCAACAGCAATCAGCCCCAGCATTTT. Encoded protein: CATSYGTGGNSNQPQHF.

The genes are TRBV11-3 and TRBJ2-5, with 8 bases matching TRBD2. The V segment lost 5 bases and the J segment 5 bases; nucleotides outside the gene matches: 7. The germline V gene encodes CDR1 SGHNT and CDR2 YENEEA. This CDR3 contains 14 residues. The CDR3 region is CASSPIAGRETQYF. CDR3 DNA sequence: TGTGCCAGCAGCCCAATAGCGGGGAGGGAGACCCAGTACTTC.

The V and J genes are TRBV30 and TRBJ2-1; maybe TRBD2 (5 bases). Germline-derived CDR1 and CDR2 are GTSNPN and SVGIG (reference sequence). Trimming cost V 2 bases and J 9 bases, with 8 bases left between them. The CDR3 extends over 11 amino acids. The CDR3 region has the DNA TGTGCCTGGAGTCAGGACTCTGAGCAGTTCTTC. Amino acids: CAWSQDSEQFF.

The chain uses TRBV5-1 and TRBJ2-3; TRBD1 agrees at 8 bases. This CDR3 has 14 residues. J was trimmed by 3 bases and V by 3 bases; bases with no gene match: 3. The V gene's germline CDR1 is SGHRS and CDR2 YFSETQ. In DNA form, the CDR3 reads TGCGCCAGCAGCTCGGACAGGGCGACAGATACGCAGTATTTT. Residues: CASSSDRATDTQYF.

The J gene is TRBJ1-4, the V gene TRBV11-2; 9 bases match TRBD1. Unmatched junction bases numbered 2, after V lost 1 base and J lost 5 bases. The CDR3 consists of 15 residues. Germline CDR1 is SGHAT and CDR2 is FQNNGV. The CDR3 loop is CASSLVGQGNEKLFF. Written as DNA, the CDR3 is TGTGCCAGCAGCTTAGTGGGACAGGGAAATGAAAAACTGTTTTTT.